The 25 T cell receptor beta chains below come from one sample, sequenced in a study of blood T cell repertoires in COVID-19. Measured with immunoSEQ multiplex PCR; TCRdb has only the in-frame clones, and not every one. The sample consists of roughly 370,000 clones, approximately 90% of them appearing once. Sequencing input: PBMCs or T cells enriched from blood (not recorded which). These receptors all come from a woman between 50 and 59 years old who had recovered from COVID-19.

This clone showed up just a few times. The chain employs TRBV29-1 and TRBJ2-7; D is uncertain. Germline lookup yields CDR1 SQVTM and CDR2 ANQGSEA. CDR3 length: 11 residues. Deletions cut 4 bases from V and 1 base from J, with 5 bases between. The CDR3 here is CSVVFSYEQYF. CDR3 nucleotide sequence: TGCAGCGTTGTCTTTTCCTACGAGCAGTACTTC.

The chain carries TRBV5-1 and TRBJ2-3; TRBD2 might be the D (6 bases). The CDR3 totals 17 residues. CDR1 is SGHRS and CDR2 is YFSETQ in the germline V gene. V lost 4 bases and J lost 0, with 18 bases in between. This chain's CDR3 is CASSRGDRGTSTDTQYF. The CDR3 DNA reads as TGCGCCAGCAGCCGCGGGGATAGAGGCACCAGCACAGATACGCAGTATTTT. The whole variable domain, filled in from reference TRBV5-1 and TRBJ2-3, reads KAGVTQTPRYLIKTRGQQVTLSCSPISGHRSVSWYQQTPGQGLQFLFEYFSETQRNKGNFPGRFSGRQFSNSRSEMNVSTLELGDSALYLCASSRGDRGTSTDTQYFGPGTRLTVL.

This chain joins TRBV6-6 and TRBJ2-6, with 7 bases identical to TRBD1. This CDR3 has 16 residues. Germline CDR1 and CDR2: MNHNY and SVGAGI (reference sequence). The V gene end was trimmed by 6 bases and the J gene end by 3 bases; junction bases not matched to a gene: 8. CDR3 in DNA: TGTGCCAGCAGATTTACAGGGGATGGTGGGGCCAACGTCCTGACTTTC. Protein product: CASRFTGDGGANVLTF.

The chain employs TRBV4-1 and TRBJ1-3; D gene unclear. This CDR3 contains 16 residues. Germline values: CDR1 MGHRA, CDR2 YSYEKL. V was clipped by 0 bases and J by 0 bases, with 9 bases between them. The CDR3 region is CASSQDLSNSGNTIYF. CDR3 nucleotides: TGCGCCAGCAGCCAAGATTTAAGCAACTCTGGAAACACCATATATTTT.

This chain uses TRBV2 with TRBJ2-1; D is possibly TRBD2 (5 bases). The CDR3 sequence is 14 residues long. Germline V lookup: CDR1 SNHLY, CDR2 FYNNEI. V was trimmed by 6 bases and J by 6 bases, leaving 15 bases between them. CDR3 sequence: CASSPSGLSNEQFF. CDR3 nucleotides: TGTGCCAGCAGCCCCTCCGGACTCTCCAATGAGCAGTTCTTC.

The chain uses TRBV28 and TRBJ1-2; D unresolved. V lost 6 bases and J 7 bases, leaving 9 bases between the germline ends. This CDR3 is 11 amino acids long. Germline CDR1 is MDHEN and CDR2 is SYDVKM. The CDR3 here is CASSSTRGYTF. The CDR3 nucleotides read TGTGCCAGCAGCTCAACACGTGGCTACACCTTC.

The V and J genes are TRBV11-3 and TRBJ1-3, with D possibly TRBD1 on 6 matching bases. Germline CDR1 SGHNT, CDR2 YENEEA. The CDR3 consists of 13 residues. Trimming left V 4 bases short and J 4 bases short, with 8 bases between. CDR3 DNA: TGTGCCAGCAGCTCCGGACAGGGAAACACCATATATTTT. Amino acids: CASSSGQGNTIYF.

For the CDR3, the DNA is TGTGCCTGGAGTGCTGGGCGCCCTGGAAACACCATATATTTT. Amino acid sequence: CAWSAGRPGNTIYF. The V and J genes are TRBV30 and TRBJ1-3, with D hard to call. The CDR3 spans 14 residues. Germline-derived CDR1 and CDR2 are GTSNPN and SVGIG (reference sequence). Trimming left V 1 base short and J 2 bases short, with 9 bases between. Using reference TRBV30 and TRBJ1-3 for the parts outside the CDR3, the full variable domain is SQTIHQWPATLVQPVGSPLSLECTVEGTSNPNLYWYRQAAGRGLQLLFYSVGIGQISSEVPQNLSASRPQDRQFILSSKKLLLSDSGFYLCAWSAGRPGNTIYFGEGSWLTVV.

The chain links TRBV5-1 to TRBJ1-1; a weak D match, TRBD1 (5 bases). Germline V gene sequence: CDR1 SGHRS, CDR2 YFSETQ. The CDR3 contains 15 residues. The ends were cut back, 5 bases at V and 4 bases at J, with 18 bases in the middle. CDR3 DNA sequence: TGCGCCAGCAGTCAGACCATCGACAGTAGCACTGAAGCTTTCTTT. Translation gives CASSQTIDSSTEAFF.

This sequence joins TRBV15 and TRBJ1-2; 8 bases match TRBD1. CDR3 length: 18 residues. V gave up 7 bases and J gave up 7 bases; unmatched junction bases: 23. The germline V gene has CDR1 LNHNV and CDR2 YYDKDF (reference sequence). CDR3: CATTGYLEGQEASSGYTF. The CDR3, as DNA: TGTGCCACCACGGGTTATCTGGAGGGACAGGAGGCTTCTAGTGGCTACACCTTC.

The chain combines TRBV19 with TRBJ1-1, with D unclear. Per germline, CDR1 LNHDA and CDR2 SQIVND (reference sequence). V was trimmed by 7 bases and J by 1 base, leaving 10 bases between them. The CDR3 extends over 13 amino acids. This chain's CDR3 is CASNLQRNTEAFF. Written as DNA, the CDR3 is TGTGCCAGTAACCTACAGAGGAACACTGAAGCTTTCTTT.

This chain uses TRBV10-3 with TRBJ1-2; D not resolved. CDR1 ENHRY and CDR2 SYGVKD come from the germline V gene. V shed 0 bases and J shed 2 bases, with 4 bases lying between them. The CDR3 totals 13 residues. This chain's CDR3 is CAISESINYGYTF. For the CDR3, the DNA is TGTGCCATCAGTGAGTCTATAAACTATGGCTACACCTTC.

The CDR3 region is CASSEGATGNTIYF. The CDR3 DNA is TGCGCCAGCAGCGAGGGTGCGACTGGAAACACCATATATTTT. This rearrangement joins TRBV5-1 to TRBJ1-3; D is undetermined. Trimming removed 4 bases at V and 2 bases at J, with 10 bases between. This CDR3 is built from 14 residues. From germline, CDR1 is SGHRS and CDR2 YFSETQ.

CDR3 loop: CASSLTGEEGYTF. The CDR3 DNA follows: TGCGCCAGCAGCTTGACAGGGGAGGAGGGCTACACCTTC. The chain has TRBV5-1 and TRBJ1-2; 7 bases agree with TRBD1. Looked up from germline, CDR1 is SGHRS and CDR2 is YFSETQ. The CDR3 covers 13 residues. J gave up 8 bases and V 1 base, and 5 bases lay outside the gene matches.

The chain recombines TRBV27 with TRBJ1-2, with D possibly TRBD1 on 5 matching bases. Germline CDR1 is MNHEY and CDR2 is SMNVEV (reference sequence). The CDR3 length is 15 residues. With 6 bases removed from V and 1 base from J, the gap between germline ends came to 15 bases. CDR3 DNA: TGTGCCAGCAGGGCAGGGTCTAACCTTAACTATGGCTACACCTTC. This gives the protein CASRAGSNLNYGYTF.

There are many counts of this clone. The rearrangement uses TRBV9 and TRBJ1-1, with unresolved D. With 4 bases removed from V and 4 bases from J, the gap between germline ends came to 14 bases. Germline V lookup: CDR1 SGDLS, CDR2 YYNGEE. This CDR3 spans 14 amino acids. CDR3 protein: CASSHDIMSTEAFF. CDR3 nucleotides: TGTGCCAGCAGCCACGACATCATGAGCACTGAAGCTTTCTTT.

This chain uses TRBV4-1 with TRBJ2-2; 13 bases match TRBD2. The V gene's germline CDR1 is MGHRA and CDR2 YSYEKL. The ends lost 6 bases at V and 3 bases at J; junction bases unmatched: 13. This CDR3 has 19 amino acids. CDR3 DNA: TGCGCCAGCAGGCCCGGGGCGAGGGGGACTAGCGGGGACACCGGGGAGCTGTTTTTT. It translates to CASRPGARGTSGDTGELFF.

This chain joins TRBV28 and TRBJ1-5, with D unclear. Germline CDR1 is MDHEN and CDR2 is SYDVKM. Trimming removed 8 bases at V and 0 bases at J, with 14 bases between. The length of the CDR3 is 15 residues. The CDR3 spells CASLRVSYSNQPQHF. The CDR3 region has the DNA TGTGCCAGCCTCCGGGTTAGCTATAGCAATCAGCCCCAGCATTTT.

This chain joins TRBV7-2 and TRBJ1-2, with D possibly matching TRBD1 (5 bases). CDR3 length equals 13 residues. Looked up from germline, CDR1 is SGHTA and CDR2 is FQGNSA. Trimming removed 4 bases at V and 6 bases at J, with 12 bases between. CDR3 sequence: CASSWARGDGYTF. The CDR3, as DNA: TGTGCCAGCAGCTGGGCCCGGGGGGATGGCTACACCTTC. The whole variable domain, filled in from reference TRBV7-2 and TRBJ1-2, reads GAGVSQSPSNKVTEKGKDVELRCDPISGHTALYWYRQSLGQGLEFLIYFQGNSAPDKSGLPSDRFSAERTGGSVSTLTIQRTQQEDSAVYLCASSWARGDGYTFGSGTRLTVV.

The chain combines TRBV5-1 with TRBJ1-2, with TRBD1 identical over 9 bases. After removal of 0 bases from V and 8 bases from J, the junction contained 8 bases not matched to a gene. Germline V gives CDR1 SGHRS, CDR2 YFSETQ. The CDR3 contains 15 residues. The CDR3 here is CASSLGDRETSGYTF. CDR3 nucleotides: TGCGCCAGCAGCTTGGGGGACAGGGAGACGAGCGGCTACACCTTC.

The chain carries TRBV3-1 (or the pseudogene TRBV3-2) and TRBJ2-7, with 9 bases lining up with TRBD2. The CDR3 is 15 amino acids. Germline-derived CDR1 and CDR2 are LGHDT and YNNKEL (reference sequence). J was trimmed by 2 bases and V by 3 bases; bases with no gene match: 5. CDR3 in DNA: TGTGCCAGCAGCCATAGCGGGGGCGTTCCCTACGAGCAGTACTTC. Amino acids: CASSHSGGVPYEQYF.

V gene TRBV7-2 combines with J gene TRBJ1-2, with D possibly TRBD1 on 5 matching bases. Trimming removed 6 bases at V and 5 bases at J, with 13 bases between. Germline loops: CDR1 SGHTA, CDR2 FQGNSA. The CDR3 is made up of 13 amino acids. The CDR3 loop reads CASSYQDSYGYTF. In nucleotides, the CDR3 is TGTGCCAGCAGTTACCAAGACAGTTATGGCTACACCTTC.

J is TRBJ2-5 and V is TRBV30, with a possible D match to TRBD1 (6 bases). The CDR3 extends over 15 amino acids. The germline CDR1 and CDR2 sequences are GTSNPN and SVGIG (reference sequence). Deletions cut 2 bases from V and 1 base from J, with 14 bases between. The CDR3 region is CAWSRAGTPQETQYF. CDR3 coding DNA: TGTGCCTGGAGTCGAGCCGGGACACCCCAAGAGACCCAGTACTTC. The full variable domain, its missing parts supplied by reference TRBV30 and TRBJ2-5, is SQTIHQWPATLVQPVGSPLSLECTVEGTSNPNLYWYRQAAGRGLQLLFYSVGIGQISSEVPQNLSASRPQDRQFILSSKKLLLSDSGFYLCAWSRAGTPQETQYFGPGTRLLVL.

The chain joins TRBV4-1 to TRBJ2-5; weak D call: TRBD2 (7 bases). V was shortened by 4 bases and J by 4 bases, with 16 bases between the two germline ends. The CDR3 has 15 amino acids. CDR1 and CDR2 (germline): MGHRA, YSYEKL. The CDR3 region is CASSPRGGGGETQYF. The CDR3 DNA follows: TGCGCCAGCAGCCCGAGGGGAGGGGGAGGAGAGACCCAGTACTTC.

As concerns this clone: One end of the junction is discordant with germline, which a read error may explain. V is TRBV28 and J is TRBJ1-2; D unresolved. The length of the CDR3 is 11 residues. CDR1 is MDHEN, CDR2 SYDVKM, per germline. The CDR3 protein is CASRYYEGTIF. DNA for the CDR3: TGTGCCAGCAGGTATTACGAGGGAACAATCTTC.